The table lists the clone carrying this T cell receptor beta chain with many counts. This record comes from a study of T cells in Graves' hyperthyroidism and ophthalmopathy. Using RNA transcripts as the source, TCR beta CDR3 regions were amplified. First-round RT-PCR of the TCR CDR3 relied on the HTBI primer set. TCRdb recomputed calls from the multiplex PCR reads with MiXCR, one row per CDR3 protein. The sample includes approximately 250,000 distinct CDR3 sequences, roughly a quarter of them seen just once. Germline V gives CDR1 GTSNPN, CDR2 SVGIG (reference sequence). This CDR3 has 13 amino acids. The ends lost 7 bases at V and 2 bases at J; junction bases unmatched: 4. Exclusion of a patient resulted from uncontrolled infection, other autoimmune disease, pregnancy or lactation.

The chain carries TRBV30 and TRBJ1-5; 8 bases line up with TRBD1. The clonotype originates from a woman in her 40s with Graves' ophthalmopathy. What was sequenced was blood. The DNA of the CDR3 is TGTGCCTCAGGGGGCAGGGGCAATCAGCCCCAGCATTTT. This sequence encodes CASGGRGNQPQHF.